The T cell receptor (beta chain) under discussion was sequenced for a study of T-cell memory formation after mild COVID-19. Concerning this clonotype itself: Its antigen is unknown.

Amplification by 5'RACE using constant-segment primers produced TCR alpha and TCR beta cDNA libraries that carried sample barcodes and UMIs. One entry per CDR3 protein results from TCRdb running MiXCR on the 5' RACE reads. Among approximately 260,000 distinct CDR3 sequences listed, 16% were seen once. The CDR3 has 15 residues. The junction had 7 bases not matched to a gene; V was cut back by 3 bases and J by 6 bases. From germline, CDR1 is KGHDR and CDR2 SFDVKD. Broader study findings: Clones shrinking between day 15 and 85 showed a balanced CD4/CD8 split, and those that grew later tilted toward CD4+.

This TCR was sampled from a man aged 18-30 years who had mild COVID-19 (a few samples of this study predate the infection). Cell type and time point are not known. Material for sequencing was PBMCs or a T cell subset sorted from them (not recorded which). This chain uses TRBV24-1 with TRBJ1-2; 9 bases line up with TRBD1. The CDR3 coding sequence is TGTGCCACCAGTGATACAGGGGGCGCAAGGGATGGCTACACCTTC. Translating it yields CATSDTGGARDGYTF.